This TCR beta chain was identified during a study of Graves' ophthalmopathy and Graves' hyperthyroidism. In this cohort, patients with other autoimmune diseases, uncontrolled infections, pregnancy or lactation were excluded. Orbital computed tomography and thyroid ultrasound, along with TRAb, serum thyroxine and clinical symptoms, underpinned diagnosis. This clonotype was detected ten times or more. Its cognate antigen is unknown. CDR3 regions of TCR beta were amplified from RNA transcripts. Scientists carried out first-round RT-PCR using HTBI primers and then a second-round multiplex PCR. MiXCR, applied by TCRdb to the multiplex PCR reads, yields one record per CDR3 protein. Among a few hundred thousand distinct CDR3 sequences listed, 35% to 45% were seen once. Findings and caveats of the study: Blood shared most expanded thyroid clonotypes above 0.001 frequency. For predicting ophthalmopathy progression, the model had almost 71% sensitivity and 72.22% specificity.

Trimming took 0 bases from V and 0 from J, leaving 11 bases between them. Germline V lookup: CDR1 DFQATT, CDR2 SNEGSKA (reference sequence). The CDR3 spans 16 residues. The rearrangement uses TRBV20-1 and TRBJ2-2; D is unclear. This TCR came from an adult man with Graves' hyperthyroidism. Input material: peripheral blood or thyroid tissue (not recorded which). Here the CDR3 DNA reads TGCAGTGCTAGAGATCGCCGGCGGACGAACACCGGGGAGCTGTTTTTT. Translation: CSARDRRRTNTGELFF.